The present TCR beta chain was sequenced within a study of blood T cells in healthy people across ages (dated by TCRdb to between 2014 and 2017). Study-wide context: In model experiments, template switching captured about one uniquely barcoded TCR beta cDNA molecule for every two T cells. Using deep sequencing normalized with unique cDNA molecular identifiers, the study measured how TCR beta repertoire diversity changes with age. Four age groups were formed from the donors: young (average about 16 years), middle-aged (around 40), aged (around 68) and long-lived (about 80). Donors of different ages were randomly distributed across sequencing lanes to avoid experimental bias. The study analyzed two additional independent replicas of 1 million unique cDNA reads from the same blood draw for two donors, one aged 18 to 29 and one aged 80 or older. Study-wide conclusions, independent of this receptor: As age increased, observed TCR beta diversity per million T cells dropped in a roughly linear way, and a significant reduction was already evident by age about 40. Bulk unsorted PBMC profiling prevented conclusive comparison of naive and antigen-experienced compartments. Estimates of total diversity based on one million sequenced T cells were considered lower bounds and underestimates. The CMV infection status of donors was not known, potentially confounding age-related changes in expanded clonotypes. A strong correlation was found between observed TCR beta diversity and the percentage of naive T cells measured by flow cytometry. Compared with the aged group, more naive CD4+ T cells, fewer expanded clones and increased TCR diversity were shown by the long-lived group, suggesting age selection.

With regard to this clonotype: Its antigen is not yet known. Nothing much larger sits one base from this clone, and base qualities are not available.

The CDR3 spans 14 residues, from the cysteine through the phenylalanine. Only CDR3 DNA remains: 42 bases, in frame from the first base. Taken from the germline V gene, the CDR1 and CDR2 loops are MNHEY and SVGAGI. The library came from 5' RACE. These reads were obtained on an Illumina HiSeq 2500. A second about 7 to 12 cycle PCR used a sample-barcoded 5' primer and a J-beta primer mix. Each TCR beta cDNA molecule received a unique molecular identifier from a template-switch 5' adaptor carrying 12 random nucleotides. At least 2.5 million CDR3-containing paired-end reads were obtained from each sample. First-strand cDNA was synthesized from all RNA with the Mint cDNA synthesis kit, primed by a TRBC-specific oligonucleotide. After uracil-DNA glycosylase treatment, a first 18-cycle PCR used universal primers M1SS and BC2_uni_R on all cDNA. Concerning the study's data processing: Normalization of each sample was performed by random selection of 1 million high-quality reads, each carrying a distinct molecular identifier. Instead of being binned into consensus sequences, reads that shared molecular identifiers were thrown out. MiTCR, set to a Q25 quality threshold and the strictest error-elimination algorithm, was used for CDR3 identification, clonotype clustering and error correction. A nonparametric unseen species model using Euler transformation provided a lower-bound estimate of total TCR beta diversity. TCRdb reworked the public reads: Q25 trimming with fastp, MiXCR clone assembly, productive beta chains retained. Every distinct CDR3 protein forms one entry, paired with its most common genes and DNA. TCRdb assigned the V and J calls; the authors' analysis was not used. The sample has roughly 800,000 distinct CDR3 sequences on record, 58% of them singletons. The top ten constitute about 20% of the sample.

The donors were about 40 Caucasian individuals from Russia, aged about 6 to 95 years, who were systemically healthy. Each donor gave ten milliliters of peripheral blood, drawn into EDTA-treated Vacutainer tubes. Ficoll-Paque density-gradient centrifugation was used to isolate PBMCs, with at least 6 million obtained per sample. Total RNA was extracted from PBMCs with Trizol reagent, with at least 6 micrograms obtained per sample. The percentages of naive CD45RAhigh/CD27high T cells were determined by flow cytometry on a PBMC aliquot from every donor. This receptor chain uses TRBV6-5 and TRBJ2-4, and TRBD1 matches 7 of the central bases. With the DNA end fitting TRBJ2-7 better, the J assignment may be wrong. Material for sequencing was blood. This TCR was recovered from a man aged 25 to 40 in good health. The CDR3 region has the sequence CASRPTGQFYEQYF. The sequenced DNA is TGTGCCAGCAGACCGACAGGGCAATTCTACGAGCAGTACTTC.